This is a list of T cell receptor beta chains from one sample in a study of shared clonotypes between healthy human individuals. Repertoires were generated with immunoSEQ multiplex PCR, while TCRdb's copy carries only in-frame clones and drops some. The data show a few million clones, 90% to 96% seen once. Sequencing was performed on naive CD4+ T cells sorted from blood. These receptors all come from a man aged 18 to 35 in good health. The CDR3 runs from the conserved cysteine through the conserved F or W. A D gene is named only where the DNA matches it firmly. Rows give clone size only sometimes, using once, few, many, or a class for an expanded clone.

TRBJ2-3,NA,TRBV10-3,TRBD2,CAIRVSGGAGDTQYF,TGTGCCATCAGAGTTAGCGGGGGGGCCGGAGATACGCAGTATTTT
TRBJ1-2,NA,TRBV28,TRBD1,CASRGQGTNYGYTF,TGTGCCAGCAGGGGACAGGGGACTAACTATGGCTACACCTTC
TRBJ2-7,NA,TRBV19,TRBD2,CASSIGGTSGSWSYEQYF,TGTGCCAGTAGTATAGGTGGGACTAGCGGGAGTTGGTCCTACGAGCAGTACTTC
TRBJ2-7,NA,TRBV10-3,TRBD1,CAISEPDRGGAYEQYF,TGTGCCATCAGTGAGCCTGACAGGGGGGGTGCCTACGAGCAGTACTTC
TRBJ2-3,NA,TRBV7-9,NA,CASSPTYRGGSTDTQYF,TGTGCCAGCAGTCCAACTTACAGGGGAGGTAGCACAGATACGCAGTATTTT
TRBJ2-3,NA,TRBV7-6,NA,CASSTGLRVADTQYF,TGTGCCAGCAGCACGGGACTCCGAGTGGCAGATACGCAGTATTTT
TRBJ1-2,NA,TRBV10-1,NA,CASSPSTVPYGYTF,TGCGCCAGCAGCCCTTCAACAGTCCCCTATGGCTACACCTTC
TRBJ1-1,once,TRBV7-9,NA,CASSYPRGINTEAFF,TGTGCCAGCAGCTACCCCCGGGGGATTAACACTGAAGCTTTCTTT
TRBJ1-1,NA,TRBV5-1,NA,CASSSDFGTEAFF,TGCGCCAGCAGCTCGGATTTTGGTACTGAAGCTTTCTTT
TRBJ2-3,NA,TRBV18,NA,CASSPISTDTQYF,TGTGCCAGCTCACCCATCAGCACAGATACGCAGTATTTT
TRBJ1-2,NA,TRBV27,NA,CASSSRLLQGATYGYTF,TGTGCCAGCAGTTCCCGTCTCCTACAGGGCGCAACCTATGGCTACACCTTC
TRBJ2-2,NA,TRBV30,NA,CAWTRRDSLRTGELFF,TGTGCCTGGACTCGCCGGGACTCGCTACGCACCGGGGAGCTGTTTTTT
TRBJ1-5,NA,TRBV18,TRBD1,CASSPGTGAGQPQHF,TGTGCCAGCTCTCCCGGGACAGGGGCCGGGCAGCCCCAGCATTTT
TRBJ2-4,NA,TRBV5-1,NA,CASSTDPNIQYF,TGCGCCAGCAGCACCGACCCGAACATTCAGTACTTC
TRBJ2-7,few,TRBV6-5,TRBD1,CASSRQGTYEQYF,TGTGCCAGCAGCCGACAGGGGACCTACGAGCAGTACTTC
TRBJ2-3,once,TRBV10-3,TRBD2,CAVVSGGARTDTQYF,TGTGCCGTAGTTAGCGGGGGGGCCCGCACAGATACGCAGTATTTT
TRBJ2-3,NA,TRBV7-2,NA,CASSNTLTDTQYF,TGTGCCAGCAGCAACACCCTCACAGATACGCAGTATTTT
TRBJ2-7,NA,TRBV6-1,NA,CASGLWANYEQYF,TGTGCCAGCGGCTTGTGGGCGAACTACGAGCAGTACTTC
TRBJ1-2,NA,TRBV11-2,TRBD1,CASSAGQGAGYGYTF,TGTGCCAGCAGCGCCGGACAGGGGGCCGGGTATGGCTACACCTTC
TRBJ2-1,NA,TRBV7-9,NA,CASSTPRAGNEQFF,TGTGCCAGCAGCACACCCCGGGCTGGTAATGAGCAGTTCTTC
TRBJ2-7,once,TRBV19,TRBD2,CASRRTSGSSYEQYF,TGTGCCAGTAGACGAACTAGCGGGAGCTCCTACGAGCAGTACTTC
TRBJ2-3,NA,TRBV5-1,TRBD1,CASIPGQGFTDTQYF,TGCGCCAGTATACCGGGACAGGGGTTCACAGATACGCAGTATTTT
TRBJ1-5,NA,TRBV7-2,NA,CASSSWTSSNQPQHF,TGTGCCAGCAGCTCCTGGACATCGAGCAATCAGCCCCAGCATTTT
TRBJ1-2,NA,TRBV18,NA,CASSQTGTSNRSGYTF,TGTGCCAGCTCACAGACCGGGACGTCGAATCGGAGCGGCTACACCTTC